This T cell receptor (beta chain) was documented in a study of cytomegalovirus exposure and HLA in healthy donors. CDR3 length: 11 amino acids. Germline lookup yields CDR1 SNHLY and CDR2 FYNNEI. The study, taken as a whole, reports: It was likely that a cluster of highly shared sequence variants was a sequencing artifact. Analyzed later, most CMV-associated TCR beta chains appeared HLA-restricted.

The study ran its PCR with 60 Vbeta and 13 Jbeta primers. Assay: immunoSEQ multiplex PCR; the TCRdb copy retains only in-frame clones and omits some. The sample shows under 120,000 clones, 50% to 70% of them seen only once. This clone was found a few times. Its antigen is as yet unknown. Other nucleotide sequences from this sample produce the same CDR3. V and J are TRBV2 and TRBJ2-7; perhaps TRBD2 as D (6 bases). The receptor was isolated from a young man in good health and CMV-seropositive. Sequencing was performed on PBMCs. The CDR3 protein is CDRRAAYEQYF. The CDR3 DNA reads TGTGACCGGAGGGCCGCCTACGAGCAGTACTTC.